The present T cell receptor beta chain was sequenced within a study of T cell repertoires in cytomegalovirus infection. Study-level background: It was the public TCR beta signatures that indicated both CMV infection and matching HLA type. Study-wide results and limits: Dominating the ex vivo response were HLA-C-restricted CMV-specific TCR beta clonotypes.

The CDR3 has 18 residues. The V gene lost 4 bases and the J gene lost 0 bases, with 16 bases spanning the gap. The germline CDR1 and CDR2 sequences are SGHVS and FQNEAQ. TCRdb fed the reads into MiXCR, producing one record per CDR3 protein. The data hold about 900,000 distinct CDR3 sequences, with approximately 33% observed a single time. Concerning this clonotype: The antigen remains unidentified.

The chain links TRBV7-8 to TRBJ2-6; D remains ambiguous. The material was cultured CD8+ T cells from PBMCs, obtained from culture after CMV antigen stimulation. The origin of this receptor is a human donor in good health (CMV status not recorded). Some clones in this sample may be carry-over from other donors' samples. This chain's CDR3 is CASSSHRGAYSGANVLTF. CDR3 bases: TGTGCCAGCAGCTCCCATAGAGGAGCGTACTCTGGGGCCAACGTCCTGACTTTC.